This T cell receptor beta chain was retrieved from a study of cytomegalovirus exposure and HLA in healthy donors. The wider study: Around 190 million T cells yielded 100 million to 130 million unique TCR beta sequences, as an earlier analysis found.

The germline V gene encodes CDR1 MNHNY and CDR2 SVGAGI (reference sequence). V was trimmed by 8 bases and J by 5 bases, leaving 18 bases between them. The CDR3 has 15 amino acids. Primers included in the PCR were 60 Vbeta and 13 Jbeta primers. Only in-frame clones appear in the TCRdb table, and some are missing; sequencing was by immunoSEQ multiplex PCR. The sample's table shows around 140,000 clones. The sequenced sample consisted of PBMCs. The V call is TRBV6-6, the J call TRBJ2-2, with D perhaps assigned TRBD1 or TRBD2 (5 bases each). The receptor's source is a woman aged 40 to 50 in good health and CMV-seronegative. CDR3 nucleotide sequence: TGTGCCAGCGGTGACTACAGGCGCTATACCGGGGAGCTGTTTTTT. Translating gives CASGDYRRYTGELFF.